Listed below are T cell receptor beta chains from one sample, sequenced in a study of shared clonotypes between healthy human individuals. Only in-frame clones appear in the TCRdb table, and some are missing; sequencing was by immunoSEQ multiplex PCR. The sample has hundreds of thousands of clones; about 92% are singletons. Input material: naive CD8+ T cells sorted from blood. The receptors here all came from a man aged 25-45 years in good health. Each CDR3 is given without its conserved first and last residue.

V	J	CDR3
TRBV7-9	TRBJ2-1	ASSLEEGNEQF
TRBV9	TRBJ2-1	ASSELAGAFNEQF
TRBV5-4	TRBJ2-1	ASSKLAGGDNEQF
TRBV27	TRBJ1-1	ASSVDRAGRAF
TRBV28	TRBJ2-7	ASSTLDGTLRSYEQY
TRBV27	TRBJ2-1	ASSLPHKAGEQF
TRBV29-1	TRBJ2-1	SASSDNEQF
TRBV29-1	TRBJ2-7	SVAKTDTYEQY
TRBV10-1	TRBJ2-5	ASSEGLTGGEGETQY
TRBV5-4	TRBJ1-5	ASSATPGDQPQH
TRBV7-9	TRBJ2-7	ASSPGQPEQY
TRBV30	TRBJ1-2	AWQGGPNNYGYT
TRBV30	TRBJ2-1	AWEQGAGNEQF
TRBV19	TRBJ2-1	ATRGAGLYNEQF
TRBV29-1	TRBJ2-7	SARGGRSYEQY
TRBV7-9	TRBJ2-1	ASRHPGSYNEQF
TRBV9	TRBJ1-1	ASSVGGPAEAF
TRBV10-3	TRBJ1-2	AISDLGTAYGYT
TRBV5-6	TRBJ2-2	ASSLGQGNTGELF
TRBV13	TRBJ2-7	ASSLSGNRAEQY
TRBV27	TRBJ2-1	ASIGYQNEQF
TRBV21-1	TRBJ2-1	ASSKLASGSSYNEQF
TRBV19	TRBJ2-1	ASSIRGPYNEQF
TRBV10-2	TRBJ2-2	AVRDTGELF
TRBV29-1	TRBJ2-1	SARDTDYNEQF